This TCR beta chain comes out of a study of cytomegalovirus exposure and HLA in healthy donors. Study at large: HLA-typed donors were the source of about 85 million unique TCRs, which an early data release held.

Primers included in the PCR were 60 Vbeta and 13 Jbeta primers. TCRdb's table, derived via immunoSEQ multiplex PCR, lists solely in-frame clones and lacks some. The sample yields approximately 79,000 clones, of which the top ten take up approximately 5%. This clonotype originated in a man in his forties in good health and CMV-seronegative. Sequencing input: PBMCs.

The CDR3: CASSSRTDYGYTF. The DNA for the CDR3 is TGTGCCAGCAGTTCCCGGACTGACTATGGCTACACCTTC. The chain links TRBV6-6 to TRBJ1-2, with D hard to call. CDR1 and CDR2 (germline): MNHNY, SVGAGI (reference sequence). The CDR3 is 13 amino acids. V lost 4 bases to trimming and J lost 3 bases, with 9 bases between them.